This T cell receptor beta chain was documented in a study of T cell responses to AZD1222 COVID-19 vaccine. General study findings and limits: It should be noted that donors were predominantly white British and more often female, and clonal diversity was possibly underestimated. Increases in Spike-specific TCR breadth and depth were seen after two AZD1222 doses.

As concerns this clone: Its antigen is unidentified.

Measured with immunoSEQ multiplex PCR; TCRdb has only the in-frame clones, and not every one. The sample contains 65,000 to 100,000 clones, 80% of which appear only once. The germline gives CDR1 LGHDT, CDR2 YNNKEL (reference sequence). The length of the CDR3 is 15 residues. V trimming: 4 bases; J trimming: 3 bases; junction bases outside the gene matches: 7. The sequencing used peripheral blood, collected on day 0 of AZD1222 vaccination. This clonotype was sampled from an adult in good health. This rearrangement joins TRBV3-1 (or the pseudogene TRBV3-2) to TRBJ1-2, with 8 bases identical to TRBD1. The CDR3 here is CASSPDGTGHYGYTF. DNA for the CDR3: TGTGCCAGCAGCCCGGACGGGACAGGTCACTATGGCTACACCTTC.